The rows below give T cell receptor beta chains drawn from one sample of a study of technical replicates of blood from a few donors. Sequencing used immunoSEQ multiplex PCR; TCRdb keeps in-frame clones, though not all of them. The table lists roughly 93,000 clones, around 95% of them singletons. Sample: T cells isolated from PBMCs. These receptors were taken from a human donor in good health. CDR3s include the opening cysteine and the closing phenylalanine or tryptophan. The D gene is left open where the match is weak. The size of a clone is reported for some rows only, either as once, few or many, or as a class for expanded clones.

J	V	D	size	DNA	CDR3
TRBJ1-2	TRBV7-2	TRBD1	-	TGTGCCAGCAGGGGACAGGACCACTATGGCTACACCTTC	CASRGQDHYGYTF
TRBJ1-2	TRBV6-5	-	once	TGTGCCAGCACCTACGGGGGGGCGTATGGCTACACCTTC	CASTYGGAYGYTF
TRBJ2-5	TRBV11-1	-	-	TGTGCCAGCAGCTTGCCGGACAAAGAGACCCAGTACTTC	CASSLPDKETQYF
TRBJ2-5	TRBV5-1	TRBD2	-	TGCGCCAGCAAAAAAGGAGCGGGGGGGCGAGAGACCCAGTACTTC	CASKKGAGGRETQYF
TRBJ2-3	TRBV6-5	-	-	TGTGCCAGCAGTTCCTACGGGAAACTCACAGATACGCAGTATTTT	CASSSYGKLTDTQYF
TRBJ2-7	TRBV28	-	-	TGTGCCAGCAGTTCACTCTCCTACGAGCAGTACTTC	CASSSLSYEQYF
TRBJ2-7	TRBV7-6	TRBD1	once	TGTGCCAGCAGCCTTGGACAGGCAACCTACGAGCAGTACTTC	CASSLGQATYEQYF
TRBJ1-5	TRBV30	-	once	TGTGCCTGGAGTTTGGGGGGGGGAACAGGGCCAAATCAGCCCCAGCATTTT	CAWSLGGGTGPNQPQHF
TRBJ2-1	TRBV9	-	-	TGTGCCAGCAGCGTAGTTACGGGGGATGAGCAGTTCTTC	CASSVVTGDEQFF
TRBJ1-5	TRBV18	-	-	TGTGCCAGCTCACCGGGGACTGCCGACTCCAATCAGCCCCAGCATTTT	CASSPGTADSNQPQHF
TRBJ2-3	TRBV11-3	TRBD2	-	TGTGCCAGCAGCCTTAGCGGGTCTACGCAGTATTTT	CASSLSGSTQYF
TRBJ2-4	TRBV6-5	-	-	TGTGCCAGCAGTATCTACCTTTCGGGGATAAACATTCAGTACTTC	CASSIYLSGINIQYF